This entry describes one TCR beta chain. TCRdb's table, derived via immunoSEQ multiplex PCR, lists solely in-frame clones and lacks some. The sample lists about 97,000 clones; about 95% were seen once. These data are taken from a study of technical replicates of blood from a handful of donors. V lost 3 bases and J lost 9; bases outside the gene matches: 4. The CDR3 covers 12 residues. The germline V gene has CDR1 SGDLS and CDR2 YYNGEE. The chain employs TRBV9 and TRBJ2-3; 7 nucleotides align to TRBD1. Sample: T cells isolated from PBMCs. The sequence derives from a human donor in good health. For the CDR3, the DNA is TGTGCCAGCAGCGAAACAGGGGAGACGCAGTATTTT. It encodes CASSETGETQYF.